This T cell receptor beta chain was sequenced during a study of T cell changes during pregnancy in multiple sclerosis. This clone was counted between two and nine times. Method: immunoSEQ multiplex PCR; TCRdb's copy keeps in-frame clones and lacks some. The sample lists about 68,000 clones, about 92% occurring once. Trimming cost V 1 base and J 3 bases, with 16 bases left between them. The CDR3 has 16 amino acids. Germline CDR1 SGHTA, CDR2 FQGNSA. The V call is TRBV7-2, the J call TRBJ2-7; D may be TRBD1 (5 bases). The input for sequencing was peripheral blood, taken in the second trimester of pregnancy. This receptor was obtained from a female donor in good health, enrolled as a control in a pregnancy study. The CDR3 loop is CASSLEGPASYYEQYF. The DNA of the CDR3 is TGTGCCAGCAGCTTAGAGGGGCCAGCCTCTTACTACGAGCAGTACTTC.